This T cell receptor (beta chain) emerged from a study of radiation and T cells in renal cell carcinoma. Background on the study: Nephrectomy followed 15 Gy stereotactic body radiation by 4 weeks.

The length of the CDR3 is 13 residues. CDR1 is MNHNS, CDR2 SASEGT, per germline. The assay was immunoSEQ multiplex PCR, and TCRdb's table has in-frame clones only and misses some. The sample lists 150,000 or so clones; roughly 90% were seen once. Time point indicated: baseline pretreatment blood. Specified treatment: 15 Gy SBRT to primary tumor, nephrectomy 4 weeks later. Details on this clone: The junction shows a germline mismatch at one end, possibly a read error.

The V gene is TRBV6-1, the J gene TRBJ1-5; no definite D call. This TCR was recovered from a woman in her 70s with renal cell carcinoma. The sequenced sample was blood, obtained from a patient whose treatment included radiotherapy and nephrectomy. The DNA of the CDR3 is TGTGCCAGCAGCGAAGTTAGCAATCAGCCCCAGCATTTT. This translates into CASSEVSNQPQHF.